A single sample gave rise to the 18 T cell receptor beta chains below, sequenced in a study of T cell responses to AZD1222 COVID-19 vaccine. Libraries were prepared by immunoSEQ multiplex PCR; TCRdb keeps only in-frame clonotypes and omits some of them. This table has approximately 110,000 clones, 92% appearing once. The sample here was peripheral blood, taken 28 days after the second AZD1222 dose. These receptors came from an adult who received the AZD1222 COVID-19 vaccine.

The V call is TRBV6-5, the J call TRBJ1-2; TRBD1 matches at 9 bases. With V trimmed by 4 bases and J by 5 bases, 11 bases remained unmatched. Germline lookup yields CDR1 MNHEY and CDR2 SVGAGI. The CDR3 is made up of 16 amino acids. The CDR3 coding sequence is TGTGCCAGCAGTTTTGAAACAGGGGGCGCGAGGTATGGCTACACCTTC. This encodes CASSFETGGARYGYTF.

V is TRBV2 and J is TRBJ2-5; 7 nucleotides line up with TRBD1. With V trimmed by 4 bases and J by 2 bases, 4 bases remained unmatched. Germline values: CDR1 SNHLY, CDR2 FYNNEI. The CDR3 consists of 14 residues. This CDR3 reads CASSAQGRQETQYF. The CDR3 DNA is TGTGCCAGCAGTGCACAGGGGCGACAAGAGACCCAGTACTTC.

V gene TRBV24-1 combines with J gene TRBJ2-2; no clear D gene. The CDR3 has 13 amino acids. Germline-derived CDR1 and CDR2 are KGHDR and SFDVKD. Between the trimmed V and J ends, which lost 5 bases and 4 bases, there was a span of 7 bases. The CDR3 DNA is TGTGCCACCAGTGGCTGGAGCACCGGGGAGCTGTTTTTT. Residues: CATSGWSTGELFF.

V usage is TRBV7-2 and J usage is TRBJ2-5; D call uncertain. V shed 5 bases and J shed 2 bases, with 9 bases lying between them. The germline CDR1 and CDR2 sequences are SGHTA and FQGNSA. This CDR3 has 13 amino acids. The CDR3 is CASSVYAQETQYF. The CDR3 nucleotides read TGTGCCAGCAGCGTATACGCGCAAGAGACCCAGTACTTC. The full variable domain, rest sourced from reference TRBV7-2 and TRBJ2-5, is GAGVSQSPSNKVTEKGKDVELRCDPISGHTALYWYRQSLGQGLEFLIYFQGNSAPDKSGLPSDRFSAERTGGSVSTLTIQRTQQEDSAVYLCASSVYAQETQYFGPGTRLLVL.

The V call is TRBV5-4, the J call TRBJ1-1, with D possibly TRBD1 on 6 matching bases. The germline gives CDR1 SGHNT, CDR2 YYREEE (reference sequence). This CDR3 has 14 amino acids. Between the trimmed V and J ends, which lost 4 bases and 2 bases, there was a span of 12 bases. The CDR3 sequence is CASSMGGLNTEAFF. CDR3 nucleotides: TGTGCCAGCAGCATGGGGGGGCTCAACACTGAAGCTTTCTTT. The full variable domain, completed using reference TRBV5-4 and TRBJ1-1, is ETGVTQSPTHLIKTRGQQVTLRCSSQSGHNTVSWYQQALGQGPQFIFQYYREEENGRGNFPPRFSGLQFPNYSSELNVNALELDDSALYLCASSMGGLNTEAFFGQGTRLTVV.

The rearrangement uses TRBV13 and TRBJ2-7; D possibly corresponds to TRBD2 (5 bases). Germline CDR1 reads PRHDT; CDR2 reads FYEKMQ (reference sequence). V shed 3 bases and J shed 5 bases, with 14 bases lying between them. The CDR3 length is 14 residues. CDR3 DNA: TGTGCCAGCAGCTTCGGCAGGTCCGGGAACGAGCAGTACTTC. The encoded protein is CASSFGRSGNEQYF. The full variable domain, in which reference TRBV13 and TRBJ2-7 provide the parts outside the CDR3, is AAGVIQSPRHLIKEKRETATLKCYPIPRHDTVYWYQQGPGQDPQFLISFYEKMQSDKGSIPDRFSAQQFSDYHSELNMSSLELGDSALYFCASSFGRSGNEQYFGPGTRLTVT.

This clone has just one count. Here the CDR3 reads CASSTGDRLYGYTF. Written as DNA, the CDR3 is TGTGCCAGTAGTACCGGGGACCGACTCTATGGCTACACCTTC. The chain combines TRBV19 with TRBJ1-2; possibly TRBD1 for D (5 bases). V was shortened by 4 bases and J by 4 bases, with 13 bases between the two germline ends. The CDR3 is made up of 14 amino acids. CDR1 is LNHDA, CDR2 SQIVND, per germline (reference sequence). The complete variable domain, with remaining parts taken from reference TRBV19 and TRBJ1-2, reads DGGITQSPKYLFRKEGQNVTLSCEQNLNHDAMYWYRQDPGQGLRLIYYSQIVNDFQKGDIAEGYSVSREKKESFPLTVTSAQKNPTAFYLCASSTGDRLYGYTFGSGTRLTVV.

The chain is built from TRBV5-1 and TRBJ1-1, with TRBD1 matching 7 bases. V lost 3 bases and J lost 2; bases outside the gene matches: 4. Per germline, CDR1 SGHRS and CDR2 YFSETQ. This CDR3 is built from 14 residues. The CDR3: CASSWGTANTEAFF. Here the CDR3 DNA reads TGCGCCAGCAGCTGGGGGACAGCCAACACTGAAGCTTTCTTT.

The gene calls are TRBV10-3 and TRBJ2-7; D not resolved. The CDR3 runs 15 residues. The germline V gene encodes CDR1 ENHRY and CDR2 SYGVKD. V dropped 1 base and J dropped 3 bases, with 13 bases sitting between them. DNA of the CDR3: TGTGCCATCAGTGAGTACGCGGACGCGTACTACGAGCAGTACTTC. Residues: CAISEYADAYYEQYF.

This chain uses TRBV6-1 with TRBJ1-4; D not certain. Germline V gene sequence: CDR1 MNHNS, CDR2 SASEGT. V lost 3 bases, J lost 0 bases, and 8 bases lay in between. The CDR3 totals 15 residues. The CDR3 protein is CASSERPATNEKLFF. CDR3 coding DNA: TGTGCCAGCAGTGAGAGGCCCGCAACTAATGAAAAACTGTTTTTT.

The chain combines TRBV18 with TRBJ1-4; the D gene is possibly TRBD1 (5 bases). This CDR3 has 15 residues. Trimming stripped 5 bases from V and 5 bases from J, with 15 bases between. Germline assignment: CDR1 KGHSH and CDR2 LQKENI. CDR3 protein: CASSSTGTGNEKLFF. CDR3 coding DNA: TGTGCCAGCTCATCTACCGGGACGGGGAATGAAAAACTGTTTTTT.

The CDR3 is CASSLGTSGAYNEQFF. The CDR3 nucleotides read TGTGCCAGCAGCTTGGGGACTAGCGGGGCCTACAATGAGCAGTTCTTC. J is TRBJ2-1 and V is TRBV5-4; 12 bases are a match to TRBD2. J lost 2 bases, V lost 0 bases, and 0 bases had no gene match. The CDR3 is 16 residues long. Germline-derived CDR1 and CDR2 are SGHNT and YYREEE (reference sequence).

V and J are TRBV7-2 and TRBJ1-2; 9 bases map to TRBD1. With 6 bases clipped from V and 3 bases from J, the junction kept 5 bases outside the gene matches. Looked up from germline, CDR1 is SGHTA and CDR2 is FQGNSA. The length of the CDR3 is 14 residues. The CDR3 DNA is TGTGCCAGCAGACGTACAGGGGGCTACTATGGCTACACCTTC. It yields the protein CASRRTGGYYGYTF.

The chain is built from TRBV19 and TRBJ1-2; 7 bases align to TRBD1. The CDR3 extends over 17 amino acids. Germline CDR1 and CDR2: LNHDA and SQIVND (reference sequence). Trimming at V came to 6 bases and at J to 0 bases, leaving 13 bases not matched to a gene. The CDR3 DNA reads TGTGCCAGTAGCCCCCACCGCGGGACAGCGGCTAACTATGGCTACACCTTC. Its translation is CASSPHRGTAANYGYTF.

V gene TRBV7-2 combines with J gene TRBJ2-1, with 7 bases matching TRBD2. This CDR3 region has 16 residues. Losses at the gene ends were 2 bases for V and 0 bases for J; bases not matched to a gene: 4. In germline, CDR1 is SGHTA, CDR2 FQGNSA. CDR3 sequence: CASSLRPGGSYNEQFF. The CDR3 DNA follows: TGTGCCAGCAGCTTAAGGCCGGGGGGCTCCTACAATGAGCAGTTCTTC. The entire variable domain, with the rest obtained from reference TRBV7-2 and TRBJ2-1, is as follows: GAGVSQSPSNKVTEKGKDVELRCDPISGHTALYWYRQSLGQGLEFLIYFQGNSAPDKSGLPSDRFSAERTGGSVSTLTIQRTQQEDSAVYLCASSLRPGGSYNEQFFGPGTRLTVL.

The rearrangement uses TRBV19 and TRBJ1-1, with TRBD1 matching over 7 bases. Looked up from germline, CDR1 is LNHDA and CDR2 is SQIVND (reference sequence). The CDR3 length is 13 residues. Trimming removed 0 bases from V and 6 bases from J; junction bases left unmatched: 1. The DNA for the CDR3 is TGTGCCAGTAGTATAGATCAGGGGGCTGAAGCTTTCTTT. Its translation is CASSIDQGAEAFF.

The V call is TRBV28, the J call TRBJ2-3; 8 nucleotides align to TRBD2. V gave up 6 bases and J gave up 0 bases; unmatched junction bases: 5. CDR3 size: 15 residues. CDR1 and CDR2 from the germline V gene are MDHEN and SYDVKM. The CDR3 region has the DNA TGTGCCAGCAGCCTCCGGGGGGGTAGCACAGATACGCAGTATTTT. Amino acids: CASSLRGGSTDTQYF. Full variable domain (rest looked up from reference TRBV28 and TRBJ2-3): DVKVTQSSRYLVKRTGEKVFLECVQDMDHENMFWYRQDPGLGLRLIYFSYDVKMKEKGDIPEGYSVSREKKERFSLILESASTNQTSMYLCASSLRGGSTDTQYFGPGTRLTVL.

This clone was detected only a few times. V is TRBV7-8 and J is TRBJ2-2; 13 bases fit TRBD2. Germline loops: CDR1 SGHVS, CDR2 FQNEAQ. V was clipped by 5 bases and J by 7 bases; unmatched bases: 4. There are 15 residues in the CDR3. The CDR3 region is CASSRTSGSGGELFF. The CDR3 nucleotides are TGTGCCAGCAGCCGGACTAGCGGGAGTGGCGGGGAGCTGTTTTTT.